Below, 32 T cell receptor beta chains from the same sample are listed, as sequenced in a study of blood T cell repertoires in COVID-19. Repertoires were generated with immunoSEQ multiplex PCR, while TCRdb's copy carries only in-frame clones and drops some. The sample has around 110,000 clones, 80% seen once. The sequenced material came from peripheral blood. The receptors stem from a man between 60 and 70 years old with active or convalescent COVID-19.

The chain uses TRBV2 and TRBJ2-5; TRBD1 aligns across 7 bases. V gave up 1 base and J gave up 9 bases; unmatched junction bases: 8. CDR3 size: 14 residues. CDR1 is SNHLY, CDR2 FYNNEI, per germline. The CDR3: CASSEGQGGRAQYF. As DNA, the CDR3 is TGTGCCAGCAGTGAAGGGCAAGGGGGCCGGGCCCAGTACTTC.

The chain has TRBV9 and TRBJ1-1, with D uncertain. CDR1 is SGDLS and CDR2 is YYNGEE in the germline V gene. With 4 bases removed from V and 5 bases from J, the gap between germline ends came to 18 bases. The CDR3 consists of 15 residues. In nucleotides, the CDR3 is TGTGCCAGCAGCCCACGCGCTAGAGATCGTACTGAAGCTTTCTTT. Encoded protein: CASSPRARDRTEAFF.

J is TRBJ2-2 and V is TRBV28; 8 bases are shared with TRBD2. This CDR3 is built from 18 residues. Losses at the gene ends were 5 bases for V and 0 bases for J; bases not matched to a gene: 11. Per germline, CDR1 MDHEN and CDR2 SYDVKM. The DNA for the CDR3 is TGTGCCAGCAGTCGGTGGGCGGCGGGAGGTTCGAACACCGGGGAGCTGTTTTTT. This gives the protein CASSRWAAGGSNTGELFF.

V is TRBV28 and J is TRBJ2-3; 9 nucleotides match TRBD2. Germline assignment: CDR1 MDHEN and CDR2 SYDVKM. V dropped 4 bases and J dropped 8; count of bases not matched to a gene: 4. The CDR3 length is 13 residues. The CDR3 region is CASSYGGRGTQYF. In DNA form, the CDR3 reads TGTGCCAGCAGTTACGGCGGGAGGGGTACGCAGTATTTT.

The chain has TRBV7-2 and TRBJ2-1; the match to TRBD1 covers 12 bases. Germline CDR1 is SGHTA and CDR2 is FQGNSA. This CDR3 comprises 19 residues. Trimming at V came to 4 bases and at J to 8 bases, leaving 18 bases not matched to a gene. The CDR3 region is CASSYLSQTPGQGAYEQFF. The CDR3 DNA follows: TGTGCCAGCAGCTATTTATCCCAAACACCGGGACAGGGGGCATATGAGCAGTTCTTC.

V and J are TRBV19 and TRBJ1-2; 7 nucleotides agree with TRBD1. The CDR3 extends over 13 amino acids. The germline V gene has CDR1 LNHDA and CDR2 SQIVND (reference sequence). Trimming at V came to 6 bases and at J to 0 bases, leaving 1 base not matched to a gene. CDR3 sequence reads: CASSGTANYGYTF. CDR3 sequence (DNA): TGTGCCAGTAGCGGGACAGCTAACTATGGCTACACCTTC. Variable domain in full (rest from reference TRBV19 and TRBJ1-2): DGGITQSPKYLFRKEGQNVTLSCEQNLNHDAMYWYRQDPGQGLRLIYYSQIVNDFQKGDIAEGYSVSREKKESFPLTVTSAQKNPTAFYLCASSGTANYGYTFGSGTRLTVV.

The chain links TRBV24-1 to TRBJ2-2, with a weak D call TRBD2 (5 bases). V was cut by 3 bases and J by 5 bases, with 9 bases left in between. Germline assignment: CDR1 KGHDR and CDR2 SFDVKD. The CDR3 consists of 14 residues. This CDR3 reads CATSDPGITGELFF. For the CDR3, the DNA is TGTGCCACCAGTGATCCGGGAATAACCGGGGAGCTGTTTTTT.

The genes are TRBV6-1 and TRBJ2-1, with 9 bases matching TRBD1. Germline trimming cut 7 bases from V and 4 bases from J; bases unmatched to any gene: 14. Germline loops: CDR1 MNHNS, CDR2 SASEGT. The CDR3 runs 17 residues. CDR3 amino acids: CASIEAYGTGIYNEQFF. In DNA form, the CDR3 reads TGTGCCAGCATCGAAGCCTACGGGACAGGGATTTACAATGAGCAGTTCTTC.

The rearrangement joins TRBV7-8 to TRBJ2-7; 9 positions match TRBD2. The germline gives CDR1 SGHVS, CDR2 FQNEAQ. The CDR3 loop spans 15 amino acids. V dropped 5 bases and J dropped 7; count of bases not matched to a gene: 12. For the CDR3, the DNA is TGTGCCAGCAGCCTCCCGGGACTAGCTGTGAGGGAGCAGTACTTC. Translating it yields CASSLPGLAVREQYF.

The chain uses TRBV5-1 and TRBJ1-4; D call uncertain. V lost 4 bases and J 3 bases, leaving 13 bases between the germline ends. Germline CDR1 reads SGHRS; CDR2 reads YFSETQ. The CDR3 totals 15 residues. The CDR3 region has the DNA TGCGCCAGCAGCGATCCGGGGTCCTCTAATGAAAAACTGTTTTTT. This translates into CASSDPGSSNEKLFF.

CDR3: CASSQVGGGASYEQYF. CDR3 DNA sequence: TGTGCCAGCAGCCAGGTGGGGGGAGGCGCGTCCTACGAGCAGTACTTC. The J gene is TRBJ2-7, the V gene TRBV4-2; D perhaps matches TRBD2 (6 bases). The CDR3 consists of 16 residues. CDR1 is LGHNA and CDR2 is YNFKEQ in the germline V gene. Trimming left V 3 bases short and J 1 base short, with 16 bases between.

The J gene is TRBJ1-4, the V gene TRBV4-3; D is unresolved. V was clipped by 4 bases and J by 0 bases, with 9 bases between them. CDR1 and CDR2 from the germline V gene are LGHNA and YSLEER. The CDR3 runs to 15 residues. The CDR3 coding sequence is TGCGCCAGCAGCCGCGAGGCGTCAACTAATGAAAAACTGTTTTTT. Protein product: CASSREASTNEKLFF.

This clone was counted ten times or more. The chain recombines TRBV18 with TRBJ2-1; D is perhaps TRBD2 (7 bases). The V end was cut by 1 base, the J end by 7 bases, with 11 bases between. CDR1 KGHSH and CDR2 LQKENI come from the germline V gene. The CDR3 is made up of 14 amino acids. The CDR3 protein is CASSPLGGLNEQFF. The DNA of the CDR3 is TGTGCCAGCTCACCACTCGGGGGGCTGAATGAGCAGTTCTTC. The full variable domain, completed using reference TRBV18 and TRBJ2-1, is NAGVMQNPRHLVRRRGQEARLRCSPMKGHSHVYWYRQLPEEGLKFMVYLQKENIIDESGMPKERFSAEFPKEGPSILRIQQVVRGDSAAYFCASSPLGGLNEQFFGPGTRLTVL.

Here the CDR3 reads CASSQDMRWSTLSTDTQYF. The CDR3 nucleotides are TGCGCCAGCAGCCAAGATATGCGATGGAGCACTCTAAGCACAGATACGCAGTATTTT. The chain joins TRBV4-3 to TRBJ2-3; no definite D call. Looked up from germline, CDR1 is LGHNA and CDR2 is YSLEER. V dropped 0 bases and J dropped 0 bases, with 19 bases sitting between them. The CDR3 totals 19 residues.

V usage is TRBV9 and J usage is TRBJ2-7, with 7 bases lining up with TRBD1. V lost 0 bases to trimming and J lost 3 bases; unmatched junction nucleotides: 6. The germline CDR1 and CDR2 sequences are SGDLS and YYNGEE. The CDR3 spans 15 residues. CDR3 sequence reads: CASSVEGTENYEQYF. The CDR3 nucleotides read TGTGCCAGCAGCGTAGAAGGGACAGAGAACTACGAGCAGTACTTC. Combining the CDR3 with reference TRBV9 and TRBJ2-7 gives the whole variable domain DSGVTQTPKHLITATGQRVTLRCSPRSGDLSVYWYQQSLDQGLQFLIQYYNGEERAKGNILERFSAQQFPDLHSELNLSSLELGDSALYFCASSVEGTENYEQYFGPGTRLTVT.

The CDR3 DNA is TGTGCCAGCAGTGGAGCGAGCTCCTATAATTCACCCCTCCACTTT. It yields the protein CASSGASSYNSPLHF. V usage is TRBV2 and J usage is TRBJ1-6, with D hard to call. Trimming took 4 bases from V and 0 from J, leaving 7 bases between them. Germline values: CDR1 SNHLY, CDR2 FYNNEI. The CDR3 is made up of 15 amino acids.

This chain joins TRBV6-5 and TRBJ2-7; 10 positions match TRBD2. The ends lost 4 bases at V and 5 bases at J; junction bases unmatched: 8. CDR1 and CDR2 (germline): MNHEY, SVGAGI. The CDR3 is 15 residues long. This CDR3 is CASSSPGLAINEQYF. The CDR3 bases are TGTGCCAGCAGTTCCCCGGGACTAGCGATCAACGAGCAGTACTTC.

V and J are TRBV9 and TRBJ1-1; 7 bases line up with TRBD1. The V gene end was trimmed by 3 bases and the J gene end by 1 base; junction bases not matched to a gene: 9. This CDR3 is 16 amino acids long. The V gene's germline CDR1 is SGDLS and CDR2 YYNGEE. The CDR3 protein is CASSAGQLPGNTEAFF. The CDR3 DNA is TGTGCCAGCAGCGCGGGACAGCTTCCTGGGAACACTGAAGCTTTCTTT.

The chain joins TRBV7-2 to TRBJ2-1; the match to TRBD1 covers 8 bases. The germline V gene encodes CDR1 SGHTA and CDR2 FQGNSA. The V gene end was trimmed by 5 bases and the J gene end by 7 bases; junction bases not matched to a gene: 1. CDR3 length: 12 residues. Here the CDR3 reads CASSRQGNEQFF. The CDR3 region has the DNA TGTGCCAGCAGCCGACAGGGGAATGAGCAGTTCTTC. Combining the CDR3 with reference TRBV7-2 and TRBJ2-1 gives the whole variable domain GAGVSQSPSNKVTEKGKDVELRCDPISGHTALYWYRQSLGQGLEFLIYFQGNSAPDKSGLPSDRFSAERTGGSVSTLTIQRTQQEDSAVYLCASSRQGNEQFFGPGTRLTVL.

The J gene is TRBJ2-3, the V gene TRBV4-3, with a weak D call TRBD2 (5 bases). This CDR3 is built from 14 residues. Germline CDR1 is LGHNA and CDR2 is YSLEER. V lost 1 base and J 4 bases, leaving 9 bases between the germline ends. This CDR3 reads CASSQGGVADTQYF. CDR3 in DNA: TGCGCCAGCAGCCAAGGGGGAGTGGCAGATACGCAGTATTTT.

The chain links TRBV6-6 to TRBJ2-5; 8 bases align to TRBD2. Germline trimming cut 0 bases from V and 4 bases from J; bases unmatched to any gene: 1. From germline, CDR1 is MNHNY and CDR2 SVGAGI (reference sequence). CDR3 size: 14 residues. The CDR3 protein is CASSYSAGVETQYF. CDR3 nucleotide sequence: TGTGCCAGCAGTTACTCAGCGGGAGTAGAGACCCAGTACTTC.

The chain recombines TRBV10-3 with TRBJ2-3; maybe TRBD1 (5 bases). CDR3 size: 15 residues. CDR1 and CDR2 from the germline V gene are ENHRY and SYGVKD. Trimming took 0 bases from V and 3 from J, leaving 10 bases between them. CDR3 nucleotide sequence: TGTGCCATCAGTGAGTCGACAGCGAGTACAGATACGCAGTATTTT. Translating it yields CAISESTASTDTQYF.

This clone was seen a handful of times. This chain connects TRBV5-1 to TRBJ2-4, with 8 bases fitting TRBD2. The CDR3 contains 15 residues. The trim removed 4 bases at V and 6 bases at J, leaving 9 bases unmatched. Germline assignment: CDR1 SGHRS and CDR2 YFSETQ. The CDR3 sequence is CASSDGAGVVNIQYF. CDR3 sequence (DNA): TGCGCCAGCAGCGACGGAGCGGGAGTGGTAAACATTCAGTACTTC.

This clone qualifies as medium-sized. The gene calls are TRBV5-4 and TRBJ2-5, with 9 bases aligning to TRBD1. The V segment lost 2 bases and the J segment 3 bases; nucleotides outside the gene matches: 5. Germline CDR1 is SGHNT and CDR2 is YYREEE (reference sequence). The CDR3 length is 15 residues. CDR3 in DNA: TGTGCCAGCAGCTTACTTGGACAGGGGAAAGAGACCCAGTACTTC. Translated, it gives CASSLLGQGKETQYF.

The J gene is TRBJ2-7, the V gene TRBV14, with D unresolved. The CDR3 extends over 14 amino acids. CDR1 and CDR2 (germline): SGHDN, FVKESK. V gave up 10 bases and J gave up 5 bases, with 21 bases separating them. CDR3 loop: CATHPDILLHEQYF. The CDR3 nucleotides are TGTGCCACCCATCCAGACATCCTCCTACACGAGCAGTACTTC.

The genes are TRBV7-2 and TRBJ2-5; no clear D. There are 14 residues in the CDR3. CDR1 and CDR2 (germline): SGHTA, FQGNSA. The germline V and J ends were trimmed by 0 bases and 2 bases, with 7 bases remaining between them. The CDR3 nucleotides read TGTGCCAGCAGCTTAGCTACACAGCAAGAGACCCAGTACTTC. It codes for CASSLATQQETQYF.

The chain carries TRBV10-3 and TRBJ1-5, with 7 bases that match TRBD1. Germline CDR1 and CDR2: ENHRY and SYGVKD. V shed 2 bases, J shed 3 bases, and the junction held 4 bases outside the gene matches. The CDR3 sequence is 15 residues long. CDR3 DNA: TGTGCCATCAGTGAGGGAGGGGGCGACAATCAGCCCCAGCATTTT. Its translation is CAISEGGGDNQPQHF.

The gene calls are TRBV6-5 and TRBJ2-5; 7 bases fit TRBD2. Per the germline V gene, CDR1 is MNHEY and CDR2 is SVGAGI. The CDR3 has 14 amino acids. V shed 2 bases, J shed 5 bases, and the junction held 5 bases outside the gene matches. Here the CDR3 DNA reads TGTGCCAGCAGTTACCAGGGTAGCGGGGAGACCCAGTACTTC. Its translation is CASSYQGSGETQYF.

The V gene is TRBV14, the J gene TRBJ1-1; D gene ambiguous. The germline V gene encodes CDR1 SGHDN and CDR2 FVKESK. The CDR3 covers 12 residues. Trimming shortened V by 8 bases and J by 4 bases, and 11 bases separated the two germline ends. CDR3 sequence reads: CASFGVSTEAFF. The CDR3 coding sequence is TGTGCCAGCTTTGGAGTGAGCACTGAAGCTTTCTTT.

This clone was counted once. This sequence joins TRBV6-5 and TRBJ1-2, with TRBD1 matching 10 bases. The CDR3 covers 13 residues. From germline, CDR1 is MNHEY and CDR2 SVGAGI. V shed 6 bases, J shed 7 bases, and the junction held 5 bases outside the gene matches. CDR3 coding DNA: TGTGCCAGCAGCGACAGGGGGCGCGGTGGCTACACCTTC. It specifies CASSDRGRGGYTF.

The chain employs TRBV27 and TRBJ2-2; TRBD1 might be the D (5 bases). V was clipped by 2 bases and J by 1 base, with 11 bases between them. Germline V gives CDR1 MNHEY, CDR2 SMNVEV (reference sequence). The CDR3 runs to 16 residues. CDR3: CASSLLFGQNTGELFF. The CDR3 bases are TGTGCCAGCAGTTTACTCTTCGGACAGAACACCGGGGAGCTGTTTTTT.

The J gene is TRBJ2-7, the V gene TRBV7-2; TRBD1 matches 8 bases. The germline V gene encodes CDR1 SGHTA and CDR2 FQGNSA. V lost 1 base to trimming and J lost 7 bases; unmatched junction nucleotides: 6. CDR3 length equals 14 residues. The CDR3 sequence is CASSLVDRGWEQYF. As DNA, the CDR3 is TGTGCCAGCAGCTTAGTTGACAGGGGTTGGGAGCAGTACTTC.